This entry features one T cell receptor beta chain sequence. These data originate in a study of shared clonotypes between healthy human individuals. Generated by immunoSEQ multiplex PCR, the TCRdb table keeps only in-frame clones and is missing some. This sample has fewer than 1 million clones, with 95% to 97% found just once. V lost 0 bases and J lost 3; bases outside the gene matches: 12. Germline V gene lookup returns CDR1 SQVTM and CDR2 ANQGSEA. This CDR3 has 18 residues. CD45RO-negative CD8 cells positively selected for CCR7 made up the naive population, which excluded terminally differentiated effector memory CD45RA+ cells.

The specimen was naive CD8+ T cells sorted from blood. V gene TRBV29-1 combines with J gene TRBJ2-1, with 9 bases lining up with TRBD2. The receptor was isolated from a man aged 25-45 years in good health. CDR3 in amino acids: CSVEDGPSGNKHYNEQFF. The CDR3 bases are TGCAGCGTTGAAGATGGCCCTAGCGGGAACAAACACTACAATGAGCAGTTCTTC.